This TCR beta chain is drawn from a study of regulatory T cells in long-lasting Graves disease. Regarding the study as a whole: Newly diagnosed Graves' patients exceeded persistent ones in TCR diversity.

To make TCR beta libraries, researchers used iRepertoire HTBI primers and Arm-PCR of CDR3 regions. TCRdb called the multiplex PCR reads again in MiXCR, with one record for every CDR3 protein. This table has roughly 400,000 distinct CDR3 sequences, 20% to 25% appearing once. This clonotype was counted many times. Its specificity is not known. The junction departs from the called germline gene at one end, perhaps through a read error. From germline, CDR1 is SGHRS and CDR2 YFSETQ. The CDR3 contains 13 residues. Time point of the sample: persistent/refractory GD, antithyroid drugs over 5 years with positive TRAb. Extracted RNA from PBMCs served as the source of the TCR library.

This TCR derives from a female donor with Graves disease. The chain recombines TRBV5-1 with TRBJ1-1; D is uncertain. The material was peripheral blood mononuclear cells (PBMCs), obtained when the disease was refractory, from a patient treated with antithyroid drugs. This CDR3 reads CASSLEVNTEAFF. CDR3 coding DNA: TGTGCCAGCAGCTTAGAAGTGAACACTGAAGCTTTCTTT. The complete variable domain, with remaining parts taken from reference TRBV5-1 and TRBJ1-1, reads KAGVTQTPRYLIKTRGQQVTLSCSPISGHRSVSWYQQTPGQGLQFLFEYFSETQRNKGNFPGRFSGRQFSNSRSEMNVSTLELGDSALYLCASSLEVNTEAFFGQGTRLTVV.